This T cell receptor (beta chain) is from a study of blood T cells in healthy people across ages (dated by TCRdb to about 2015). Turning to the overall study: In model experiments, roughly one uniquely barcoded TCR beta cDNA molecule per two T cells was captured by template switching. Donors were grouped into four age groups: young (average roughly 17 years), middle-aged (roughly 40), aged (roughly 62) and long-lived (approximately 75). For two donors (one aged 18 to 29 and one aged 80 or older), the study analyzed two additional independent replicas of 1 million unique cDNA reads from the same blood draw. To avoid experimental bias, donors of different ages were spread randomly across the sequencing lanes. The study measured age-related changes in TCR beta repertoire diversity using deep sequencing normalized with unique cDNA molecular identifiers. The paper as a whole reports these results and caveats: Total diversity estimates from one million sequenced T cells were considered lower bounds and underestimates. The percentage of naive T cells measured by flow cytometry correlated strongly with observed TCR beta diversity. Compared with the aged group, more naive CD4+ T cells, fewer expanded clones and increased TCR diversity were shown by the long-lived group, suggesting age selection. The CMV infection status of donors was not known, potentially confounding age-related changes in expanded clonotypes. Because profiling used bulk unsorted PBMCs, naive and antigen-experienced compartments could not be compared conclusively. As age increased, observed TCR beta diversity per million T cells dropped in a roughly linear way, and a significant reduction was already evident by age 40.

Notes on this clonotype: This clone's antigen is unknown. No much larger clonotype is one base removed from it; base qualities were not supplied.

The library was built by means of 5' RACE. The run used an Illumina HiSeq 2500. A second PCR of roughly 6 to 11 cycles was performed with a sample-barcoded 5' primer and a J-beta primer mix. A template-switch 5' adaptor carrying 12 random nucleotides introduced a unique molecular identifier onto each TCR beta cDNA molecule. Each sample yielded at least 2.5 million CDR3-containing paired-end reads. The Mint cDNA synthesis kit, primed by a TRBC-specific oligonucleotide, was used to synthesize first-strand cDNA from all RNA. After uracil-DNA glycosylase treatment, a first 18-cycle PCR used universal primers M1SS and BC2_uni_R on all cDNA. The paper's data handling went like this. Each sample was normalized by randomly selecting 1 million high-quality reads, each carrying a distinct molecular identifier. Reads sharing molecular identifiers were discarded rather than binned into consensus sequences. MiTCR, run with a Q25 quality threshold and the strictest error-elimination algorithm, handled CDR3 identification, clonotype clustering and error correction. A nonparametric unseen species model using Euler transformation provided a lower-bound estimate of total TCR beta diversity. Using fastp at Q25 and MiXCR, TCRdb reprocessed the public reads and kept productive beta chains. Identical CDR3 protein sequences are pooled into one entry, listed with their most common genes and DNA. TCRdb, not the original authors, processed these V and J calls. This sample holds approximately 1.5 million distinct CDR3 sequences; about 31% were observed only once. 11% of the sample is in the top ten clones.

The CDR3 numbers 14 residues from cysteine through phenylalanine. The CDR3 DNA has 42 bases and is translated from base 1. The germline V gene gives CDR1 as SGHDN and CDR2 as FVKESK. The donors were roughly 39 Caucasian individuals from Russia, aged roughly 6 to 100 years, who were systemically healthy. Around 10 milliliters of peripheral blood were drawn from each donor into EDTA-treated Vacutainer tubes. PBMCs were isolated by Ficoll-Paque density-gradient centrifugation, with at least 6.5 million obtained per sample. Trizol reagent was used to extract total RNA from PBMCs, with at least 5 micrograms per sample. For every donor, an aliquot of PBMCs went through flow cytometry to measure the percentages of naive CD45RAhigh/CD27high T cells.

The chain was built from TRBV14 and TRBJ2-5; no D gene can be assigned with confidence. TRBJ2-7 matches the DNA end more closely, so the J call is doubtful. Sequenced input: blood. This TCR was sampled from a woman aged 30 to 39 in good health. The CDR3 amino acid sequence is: CASSHPDVNYEQYF. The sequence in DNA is TGTGCCAGCAGCCATCCGGATGTTAACTACGAGCAGTACTTC.